This T cell receptor beta chain originates from a study of regulatory T cells in long-lasting Graves disease. CDR3 size: 14 residues. The ends were cut back, 5 bases at V and 4 bases at J, with 11 bases in the middle. This clonotype appeared many times. Its specificity is not known. With iRepertoire HTBI primers and Arm-PCR of CDR3 regions, TCR beta libraries were built. TCRdb re-called the multiplex PCR reads with MiXCR, one entry per CDR3 protein. The sample consists of around 450,000 distinct CDR3 sequences, about 16% of them appearing once. Study-wide results and limits: Persistent disease samples used TRBV28, TRBJ1-2 and TRBJ2-5 preferentially.

As to time point: newly diagnosed GD, antithyroid drugs for less than 3 months. Isolated PBMC RNA provided the starting material for the TCR library. The same data also went into a second study, on T cells in Graves' hyperthyroidism and ophthalmopathy.

The receptor's source is a man aged 35 to 55 with Graves disease. This chain uses TRBV12-3 or TRBV12-4 with TRBJ2-2; weak D call: TRBD1 (6 bases). This sample comprised peripheral blood mononuclear cells (PBMCs), obtained at new diagnosis, from a patient treated with antithyroid drugs. The CDR3 region is CASSPTGITGELFF. In nucleotides, the CDR3 is TGTGCCAGCAGTCCCACAGGGATCACCGGGGAGCTGTTTTTT.